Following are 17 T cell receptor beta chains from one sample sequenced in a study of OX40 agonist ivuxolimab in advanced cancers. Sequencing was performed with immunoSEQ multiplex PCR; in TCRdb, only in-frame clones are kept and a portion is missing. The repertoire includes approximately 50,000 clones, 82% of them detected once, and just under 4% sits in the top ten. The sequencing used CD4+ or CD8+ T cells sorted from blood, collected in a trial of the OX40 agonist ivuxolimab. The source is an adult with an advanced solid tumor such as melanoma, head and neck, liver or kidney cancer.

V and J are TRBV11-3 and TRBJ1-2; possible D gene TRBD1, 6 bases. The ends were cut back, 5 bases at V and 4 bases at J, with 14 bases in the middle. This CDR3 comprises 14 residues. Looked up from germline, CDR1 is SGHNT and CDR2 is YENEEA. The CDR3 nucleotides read TGTGCCAGCAGCCCGCCAGGGGCCCTCTATGGCTACACCTTC. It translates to CASSPPGALYGYTF.

The CDR3 DNA sequence: TGTGCCAGCAGCACCCGGAAGCGGGGGGGCGATGAGCAGTTCTTC. The encoded protein is CASSTRKRGGDEQFF. The chain has TRBV9 and TRBJ2-1; 10 nucleotides agree with TRBD2. The V gene's germline CDR1 is SGDLS and CDR2 YYNGEE. The CDR3 runs to 15 residues. V dropped 4 bases and J dropped 8; count of bases not matched to a gene: 9.

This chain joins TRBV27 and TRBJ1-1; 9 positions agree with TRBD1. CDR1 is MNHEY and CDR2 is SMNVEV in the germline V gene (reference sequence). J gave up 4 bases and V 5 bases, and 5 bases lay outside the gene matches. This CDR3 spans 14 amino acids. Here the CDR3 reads CASSLQGAATEAFF. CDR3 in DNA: TGTGCCAGCAGTCTACAGGGGGCGGCCACTGAAGCTTTCTTT.

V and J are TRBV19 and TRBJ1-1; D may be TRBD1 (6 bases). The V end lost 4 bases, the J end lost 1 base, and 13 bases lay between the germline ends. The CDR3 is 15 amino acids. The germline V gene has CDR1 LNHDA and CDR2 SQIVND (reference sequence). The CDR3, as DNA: TGTGCCAGTAGTACGGGACACACGGGGAACACTGAAGCTTTCTTT. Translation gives CASSTGHTGNTEAFF.

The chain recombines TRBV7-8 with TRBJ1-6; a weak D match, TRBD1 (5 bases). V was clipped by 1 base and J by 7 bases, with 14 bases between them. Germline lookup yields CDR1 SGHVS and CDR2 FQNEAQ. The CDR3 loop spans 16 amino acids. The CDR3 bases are TGTGCCAGCAGCTTAGGGGGGGACGGGCAAAATTCACCCCTCCACTTT. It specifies CASSLGGDGQNSPLHF.

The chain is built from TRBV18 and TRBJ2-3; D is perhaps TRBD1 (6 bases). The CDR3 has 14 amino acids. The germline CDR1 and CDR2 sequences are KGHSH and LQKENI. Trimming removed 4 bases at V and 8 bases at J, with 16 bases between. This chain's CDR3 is CASSHRESRVTQYF. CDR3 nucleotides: TGTGCCAGCTCACACAGGGAGAGTAGGGTTACGCAGTATTTT.

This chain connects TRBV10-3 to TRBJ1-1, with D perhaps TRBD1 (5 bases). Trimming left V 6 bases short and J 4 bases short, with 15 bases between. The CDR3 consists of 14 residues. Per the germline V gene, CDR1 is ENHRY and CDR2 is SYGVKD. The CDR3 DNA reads TGTGCCATCAGACCGGGCAGGGAGGGCACTGAAGCTTTCTTT. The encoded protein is CAIRPGREGTEAFF.

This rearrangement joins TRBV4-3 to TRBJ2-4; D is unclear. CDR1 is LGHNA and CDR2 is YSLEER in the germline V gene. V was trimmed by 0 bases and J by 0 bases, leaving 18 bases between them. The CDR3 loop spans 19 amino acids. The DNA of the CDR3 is TGCGCCAGCAGCCAAGAACTCGCTGCTACCTTCATAGCCAAAAACATTCAGTACTTC. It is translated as CASSQELAATFIAKNIQYF.

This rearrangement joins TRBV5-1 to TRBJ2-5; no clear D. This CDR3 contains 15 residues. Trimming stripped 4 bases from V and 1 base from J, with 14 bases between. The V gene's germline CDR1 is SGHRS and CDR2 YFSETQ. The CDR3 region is CASSPLGGVQETQYF. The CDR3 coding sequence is TGCGCCAGCAGCCCCCTTGGTGGCGTCCAAGAGACCCAGTACTTC.

The CDR3 here is CSAHISETQYF. The CDR3 DNA is TGCAGTGCTCACATCTCTGAGACCCAGTACTTC. The gene calls are TRBV20-1 and TRBJ2-5; D is unresolved. The CDR3 length is 11 residues. Germline V gene sequence: CDR1 DFQATT, CDR2 SNEGSKA (reference sequence). Trimming shortened V by 5 bases and J by 5 bases, and 9 bases separated the two germline ends.

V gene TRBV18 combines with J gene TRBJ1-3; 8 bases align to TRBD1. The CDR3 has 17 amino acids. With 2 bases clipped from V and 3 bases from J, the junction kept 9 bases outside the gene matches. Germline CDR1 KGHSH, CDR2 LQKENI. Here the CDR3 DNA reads TGTGCCAGCTCACCAGGAGCCGGGACAGGAAATGGAAACACCATATATTTT. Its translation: CASSPGAGTGNGNTIYF.

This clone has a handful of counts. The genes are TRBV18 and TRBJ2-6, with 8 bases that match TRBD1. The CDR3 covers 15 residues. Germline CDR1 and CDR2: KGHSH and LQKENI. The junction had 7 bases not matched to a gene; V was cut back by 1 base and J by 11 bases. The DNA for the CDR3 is TGTGCCAGCTCACCACTAGGAGGACAGGGTGACGTCCTGACTTTC. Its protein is CASSPLGGQGDVLTF.

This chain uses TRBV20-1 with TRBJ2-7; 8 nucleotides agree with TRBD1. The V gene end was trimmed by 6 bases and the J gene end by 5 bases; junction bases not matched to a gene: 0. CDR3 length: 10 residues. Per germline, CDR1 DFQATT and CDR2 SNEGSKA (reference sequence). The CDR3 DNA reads TGCAGTGCGGACAGGGACGAGCAGTACTTC. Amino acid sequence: CSADRDEQYF.

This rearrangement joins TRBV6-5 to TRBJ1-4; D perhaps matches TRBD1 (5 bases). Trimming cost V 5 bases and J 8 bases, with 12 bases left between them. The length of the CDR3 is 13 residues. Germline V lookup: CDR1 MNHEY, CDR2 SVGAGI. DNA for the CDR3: TGTGCCAGCAGTCGAGGCTGGGGGGAAAAACTGTTTTTT. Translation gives CASSRGWGEKLFF.

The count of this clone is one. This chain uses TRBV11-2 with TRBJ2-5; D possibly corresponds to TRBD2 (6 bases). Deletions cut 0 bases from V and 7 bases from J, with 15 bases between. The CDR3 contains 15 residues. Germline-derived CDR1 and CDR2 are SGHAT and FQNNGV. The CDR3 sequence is CASSLDQDPGRTQYF. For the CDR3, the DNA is TGTGCCAGCAGCTTAGACCAGGACCCCGGGAGGACCCAGTACTTC.

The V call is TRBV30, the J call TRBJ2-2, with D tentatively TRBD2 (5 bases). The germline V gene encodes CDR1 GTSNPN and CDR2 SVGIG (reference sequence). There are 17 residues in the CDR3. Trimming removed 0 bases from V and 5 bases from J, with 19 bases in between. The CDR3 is CAWSVLRGFGGTGELFF. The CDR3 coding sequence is TGTGCCTGGAGTGTACTGAGAGGGTTTGGTGGAACCGGGGAGCTGTTTTTT.

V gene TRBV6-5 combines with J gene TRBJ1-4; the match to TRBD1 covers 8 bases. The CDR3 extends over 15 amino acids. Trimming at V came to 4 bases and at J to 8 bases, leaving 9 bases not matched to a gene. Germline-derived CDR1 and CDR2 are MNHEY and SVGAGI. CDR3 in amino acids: CASSSLRAGGEKLFF. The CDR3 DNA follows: TGTGCCAGCAGTTCACTCCGGGCAGGGGGCGAAAAACTGTTTTTT.